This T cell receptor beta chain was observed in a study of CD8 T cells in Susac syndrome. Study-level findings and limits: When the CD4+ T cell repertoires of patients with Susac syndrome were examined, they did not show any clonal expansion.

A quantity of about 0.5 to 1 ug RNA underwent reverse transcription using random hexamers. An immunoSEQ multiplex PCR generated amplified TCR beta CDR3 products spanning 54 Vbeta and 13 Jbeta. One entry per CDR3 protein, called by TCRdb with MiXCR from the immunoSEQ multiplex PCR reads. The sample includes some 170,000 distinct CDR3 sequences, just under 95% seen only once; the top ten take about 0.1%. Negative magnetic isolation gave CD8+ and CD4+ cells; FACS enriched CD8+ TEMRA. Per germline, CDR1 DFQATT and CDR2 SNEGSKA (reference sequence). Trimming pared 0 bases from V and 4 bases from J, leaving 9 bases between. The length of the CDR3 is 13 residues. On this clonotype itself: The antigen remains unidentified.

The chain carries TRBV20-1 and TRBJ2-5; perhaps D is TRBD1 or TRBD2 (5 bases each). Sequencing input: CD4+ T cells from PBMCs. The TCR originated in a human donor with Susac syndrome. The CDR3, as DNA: TGCAGTGCTAGAGACGGGGCCGGAGAGACCCAGTACTTC. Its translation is CSARDGAGETQYF.